These 18 T cell receptor beta chains originate from one sample sequenced in a study of blood T cell repertoires in COVID-19. Sequenced by immunoSEQ multiplex PCR; TCRdb stores in-frame clones only, minus some. The sample contains roughly 60,000 clones, around 80% of which appear only once. Sequenced input: peripheral blood. The receptor source for this set is a human donor in a cohort sampled during active or convalescent COVID-19.

The chain combines TRBV6-5 with TRBJ2-7; D remains ambiguous. The CDR3 spans 15 residues. CDR1 MNHEY and CDR2 SVGAGI come from the germline V gene. V dropped 0 bases and J dropped 2 bases, with 11 bases sitting between them. The CDR3 spells CASSYSGGVTYEQYF. In nucleotides, the CDR3 is TGTGCCAGCAGTTACTCCGGTGGAGTCACCTACGAGCAGTACTTC.

The chain joins TRBV19 to TRBJ2-5; 9 bases align to TRBD1. V lost 4 bases to trimming and J lost 4 bases; unmatched junction nucleotides: 1. The CDR3 is made up of 13 amino acids. In germline, CDR1 is LNHDA, CDR2 SQIVND (reference sequence). The CDR3 loop is CASSRGQGETQYF. The CDR3 DNA follows: TGTGCCAGTAGTAGGGGACAGGGAGAGACCCAGTACTTC.

This chain uses TRBV10-3 with TRBJ2-5; 14 bases are a match to TRBD2. The CDR3 length is 15 residues. Unmatched junction bases numbered 0, after V lost 4 bases and J lost 2 bases. The germline CDR1 and CDR2 sequences are ENHRY and SYGVKD. The CDR3 coding sequence is TGTGCCATCAGTGGACTAGCGGGGGGGCAAGAGACCCAGTACTTC. It is translated as CAISGLAGGQETQYF.

The V gene is TRBV5-1, the J gene TRBJ1-5; tentative D call: TRBD1 (5 bases). Germline CDR1 SGHRS, CDR2 YFSETQ. CDR3 size: 15 residues. The germline V and J ends were trimmed by 0 bases and 0 bases, with 7 bases remaining between them. CDR3 sequence: CASSLAGVSNQPQHF. Written as DNA, the CDR3 is TGCGCCAGCAGCTTGGCGGGGGTTAGCAATCAGCCCCAGCATTTT.

This sequence joins TRBV12-3 or TRBV12-4 and TRBJ1-5, with TRBD1 matching 7 bases. This CDR3 region has 13 residues. V lost 5 bases to trimming and J lost 4 bases; unmatched junction nucleotides: 2. In DNA form, the CDR3 reads TGTGCCAGCAGTCGGGACAGAAATCAGCCCCAGCATTTT. This gives the protein CASSRDRNQPQHF.

This chain joins TRBV6-5 and TRBJ2-1; TRBD1 is a possible D gene (6 bases). Trimming removed 6 bases at V and 0 bases at J, with 12 bases between. CDR3 size: 15 residues. Per germline, CDR1 MNHEY and CDR2 SVGAGI. CDR3 coding DNA: TGTGCCAGCAGGCCCTCAGGGGTCTCCTACAATGAGCAGTTCTTC. This translates into CASRPSGVSYNEQFF.

This clone was seen a handful of times. This chain joins TRBV7-8 and TRBJ2-5; D not certain. CDR3 length: 14 residues. Germline V lookup: CDR1 SGHVS, CDR2 FQNEAQ. Trimming stripped 2 bases from V and 5 bases from J, with 12 bases between. This CDR3 is CASSLSYKEETQYF. CDR3 nucleotide sequence: TGTGCCAGCAGCTTATCTTATAAGGAGGAGACCCAGTACTTC.

The V call is TRBV6-5, the J call TRBJ1-1; tentative D call: TRBD1 (5 bases). The CDR3 is 15 residues long. The V end lost 4 bases, the J end lost 1 base, and 13 bases lay between the germline ends. Germline loops: CDR1 MNHEY, CDR2 SVGAGI. The CDR3 DNA sequence: TGTGCCAGCAGTTCCCAGGGTCTTAGGAACACTGAAGCTTTCTTT. Protein sequence: CASSSQGLRNTEAFF.

As DNA, the CDR3 is TGTGCCAGCAGCACCCGACAGGGAGAGACTGAAGCTTTCTTT. The encoded protein is CASSTRQGETEAFF. The rearrangement links TRBV7-2 to TRBJ1-1; 7 nucleotides align to TRBD1. J was trimmed by 5 bases and V by 5 bases; bases with no gene match: 8. Germline-derived CDR1 and CDR2 are SGHTA and FQGNSA. This CDR3 is 14 amino acids long.

This chain joins TRBV4-3 and TRBJ2-1; 11 nucleotides align to TRBD2. This CDR3 has 16 amino acids. V lost 2 bases and J lost 10; bases outside the gene matches: 10. Germline loops: CDR1 LGHNA, CDR2 YSLEER. The CDR3 here is CASSQLSGGAGVEQFF. CDR3 nucleotides: TGCGCCAGCAGCCAACTTAGCGGGGGGGCGGGAGTGGAGCAGTTCTTC.

The rearrangement links TRBV19 to TRBJ1-5, with TRBD1 identical over 8 bases. Germline V gene sequence: CDR1 LNHDA, CDR2 SQIVND (reference sequence). CDR3 length: 16 residues. V was pared by 5 bases and J by 4 bases, with 10 bases of the junction left unmatched. The DNA of the CDR3 is TGTGCCAGTAGTGCTACTCACAGGGGGGGAAATCAGCCCCAGCATTTT. This codes for CASSATHRGGNQPQHF.

CDR3 in amino acids: CASSRGTINSPLHF. CDR3 coding DNA: TGTGCCAGCAGCCGCGGGACTATTAATTCACCCCTCCACTTT. The genes are TRBV3-1 (or the pseudogene TRBV3-2) and TRBJ1-6, with D possibly matching TRBD1 (5 bases). Trimming cost V 4 bases and J 6 bases, with 10 bases left between them. Germline V CDR1 and CDR2: LGHDT, YNNKEL (reference sequence). The CDR3 covers 14 residues.

This chain connects TRBV24-1 to TRBJ2-7, with D hard to call. With 0 bases removed from V and 0 bases from J, the gap between germline ends came to 11 bases. This CDR3 contains 16 residues. From germline, CDR1 is KGHDR and CDR2 SFDVKD. The CDR3 spells CATSDLGRSSSYEQYF. The CDR3 DNA reads TGTGCCACCAGTGATTTGGGCAGGTCCAGCTCCTACGAGCAGTACTTC.

The V and J genes are TRBV11-2 and TRBJ2-5, with TRBD2 matching 7 bases. This CDR3 is built from 14 residues. CDR1 and CDR2 from the germline V gene are SGHAT and FQNNGV. V gave up 5 bases and J gave up 0 bases; unmatched junction bases: 3. The CDR3 here is CASSPGTNQETQYF. The CDR3 DNA sequence: TGTGCCAGCAGCCCGGGGACTAACCAAGAGACCCAGTACTTC.

V and J are TRBV6-5 and TRBJ2-5, with a tentative D call TRBD2 (5 bases). V was clipped by 1 base and J by 3 bases, with 6 bases between them. This CDR3 has 13 amino acids. Germline V gene sequence: CDR1 MNHEY, CDR2 SVGAGI. The CDR3 loop reads CASSYWEKETQYF. The CDR3 DNA sequence: TGTGCCAGCAGTTACTGGGAGAAAGAGACCCAGTACTTC.

The V gene is TRBV5-6, the J gene TRBJ1-1; 10 nucleotides agree with TRBD1. Trimming took 2 bases from V and 4 from J; bases not matched to a gene: 5. The CDR3 covers 15 residues. Looked up from germline, CDR1 is SGHDT and CDR2 is YYEEEE. The DNA for the CDR3 is TGTGCCAGCAGCTTCCGGAGGACAGGGGGCACTGAAGCTTTCTTT. Protein sequence: CASSFRRTGGTEAFF.

The chain links TRBV6-2 or TRBV6-3 to TRBJ1-2; D perhaps matches TRBD1 (5 bases). The V end lost 2 bases, the J end lost 1 base, and 11 bases lay between the germline ends. CDR3 size: 15 residues. The germline CDR1 and CDR2 sequences are MNHEY and SVGEGT. CDR3 region: CASSYRLTDNYGYTF. CDR3 nucleotide sequence: TGTGCCAGCAGTTACCGCCTGACAGATAACTATGGCTACACCTTC.

This chain links TRBV11-2 with TRBJ2-1; TRBD2 is a possible D gene (5 bases). Per the germline V gene, CDR1 is SGHAT and CDR2 is FQNNGV. Between the trimmed V and J ends, which lost 0 bases and 9 bases, there was a span of 18 bases. The CDR3 has 16 residues. CDR3 coding DNA: TGTGCCAGCAGCTTAGATCGGGCCGCGAGGGCAGCTGAGCAGTTCTTC. It encodes CASSLDRAARAAEQFF.